One and the same sample provided the 7 T cell receptor beta chains below, sequenced in a study of shared clonotypes between healthy human individuals. TCRdb's table, derived via immunoSEQ multiplex PCR, lists solely in-frame clones and lacks some. The table lists some 2,100,000 clones, around 95% of them singletons, with 0.1% to 0.15% in the top ten. The material sequenced was naive CD4+ T cells sorted from blood. Specified subset: CD45RA+ positively selected. These receptors originate from a man younger than 35 in good health.

With respect to this clone: Other DNA sequences in the sample encode the same CDR3. The genes are TRBV10-3 and TRBJ1-1; D perhaps matches TRBD1 (5 bases). V lost 5 bases and J 5 bases, leaving 9 bases between the germline ends. The CDR3 contains 12 residues. The germline V gene encodes CDR1 ENHRY and CDR2 SYGVKD. For the CDR3, the DNA is TGTGCCATCAGTCGTGGGGGGACTGAAGCTTTCTTT. Protein: CAISRGGTEAFF.

The rearrangement joins TRBV2 to TRBJ2-3; D gene uncertain. From germline, CDR1 is SNHLY and CDR2 FYNNEI. Trimming stripped 6 bases from V and 4 bases from J, with 8 bases between. This CDR3 is 12 amino acids long. The CDR3 DNA sequence: TGTGCCAGCAGGCAGAGTGCAGATACGCAGTATTTT. Its translation is CASRQSADTQYF.

This chain uses TRBV10-3 with TRBJ2-7, with 9 bases aligning to TRBD2. The CDR3 is 17 residues long. Germline values: CDR1 ENHRY, CDR2 SYGVKD. Germline trimming cut 2 bases from V and 3 bases from J; bases unmatched to any gene: 11. The CDR3, as DNA: TGTGCCATCAGTGAGGGGCTTATAGCGGGAGCGGTCTACGAGCAGTACTTC. This sequence encodes CAISEGLIAGAVYEQYF.

About this clone: The same CDR3 also results from other DNA sequences found in this sample. This rearrangement joins TRBV2 to TRBJ2-2; 8 bases fit TRBD1. The germline V gene encodes CDR1 SNHLY and CDR2 FYNNEI. Germline trimming cut 4 bases from V and 6 bases from J; bases unmatched to any gene: 1. The CDR3 totals 13 residues. In nucleotides, the CDR3 is TGTGCCAGCAGTGGACAGGGGTCCGGGGAGCTGTTTTTT. This gives the protein CASSGQGSGELFF.

Note on this clone: This same CDR3 is encoded by further DNA sequences in the sample. The chain is built from TRBV10-3 and TRBJ2-3; the match to TRBD2 covers 9 bases. This CDR3 is 14 amino acids long. After removal of 6 bases from V and 3 bases from J, the junction contained 4 bases not matched to a gene. Per germline, CDR1 ENHRY and CDR2 SYGVKD. CDR3 region: CAIRPTSGTDTQYF. In nucleotides, the CDR3 is TGTGCCATCAGACCGACTAGCGGTACAGATACGCAGTATTTT.

The chain is built from TRBV11-2 and TRBJ1-2; D might be TRBD1 (5 bases). This CDR3 spans 15 amino acids. The V gene lost 4 bases and the J gene lost 7 bases, with 19 bases spanning the gap. Looked up from germline, CDR1 is SGHAT and CDR2 is FQNNGV. The CDR3 DNA follows: TGTGCCAGCAGCTCCAGACCAGGGTCTAGAGCTGGCTACACCTTC. Translation: CASSSRPGSRAGYTF. Looking up the rest from reference TRBV11-2 and TRBJ1-2 gives the full variable domain: EAGVAQSPRYKIIEKRQSVAFWCNPISGHATLYWYQQILGQGPKLLIQFQNNGVVDDSQLPKDRFSAERLKGVDSTLKIQPAKLEDSAVYLCASSSRPGSRAGYTFGSGTRLTVV.

This chain uses TRBV5-1 with TRBJ2-3; 7 bases match TRBD1. Trimming took 3 bases from V and 1 from J; bases not matched to a gene: 11. Germline V gene lookup returns CDR1 SGHRS and CDR2 YFSETQ. This CDR3 region has 17 residues. The CDR3 DNA reads as TGCGCCAGCAGCTGGGACCTGACAGGGCCGGGCACAGATACGCAGTATTTT. Translated: CASSWDLTGPGTDTQYF.